The 5 T cell receptor beta chains in this list originate from one sample, sequenced in a study of shared clonotypes between healthy human individuals. Produced via immunoSEQ multiplex PCR; TCRdb's table is partial and in-frame only. The table has around 2.1 million clones, more than 90% seen once; the top ten hold around 0.13%. Specimen: naive CD4+ T cells sorted from blood. Described subset: CD45RA+ positively selected. These receptors originate from a man between 18 and 29 years old in good health.

The chain couples TRBV6-6 to TRBJ1-4; D gene ambiguous. This CDR3 has 16 residues. Trimming took off 6 bases at V and 3 bases at J, with 17 bases between the two ends. Germline V CDR1 and CDR2: MNHNY, SVGAGI (reference sequence). DNA of the CDR3: TGTGCCAGCAGACCTGGCGGTTGGTTACCTAATGAAAAACTGTTTTTT. Protein sequence: CASRPGGWLPNEKLFF.

The chain combines TRBV5-4 with TRBJ2-1; 11 nucleotides match TRBD2. Germline CDR1 reads SGHNT; CDR2 reads YYREEE (reference sequence). The CDR3 is made up of 15 amino acids. V lost 4 bases, J lost 5 bases, and 5 bases stayed unmatched. As DNA, the CDR3 is TGTGCCAGCAGCGCTCGACTAGCGGGAAACAATGAGCAGTTCTTC. This translates into CASSARLAGNNEQFF.

The genes are TRBV7-6 and TRBJ1-4, with 8 bases identical to TRBD1. The CDR3 runs 15 residues. Germline V gene lookup returns CDR1 SGHVS and CDR2 FNYEAQ. The V segment lost 5 bases and the J segment 5 bases; nucleotides outside the gene matches: 7. In nucleotides, the CDR3 is TGTGCCAGCAGCCCTCAGACAGGGGCCAATGAAAAACTGTTTTTT. Translating it yields CASSPQTGANEKLFF.

V and J are TRBV27 and TRBJ2-3; 7 bases agree with TRBD1. Germline V gives CDR1 MNHEY, CDR2 SMNVEV (reference sequence). The length of the CDR3 is 15 residues. J gave up 0 bases and V 4 bases, and 4 bases lay outside the gene matches. CDR3 protein: CASSSGTASTDTQYF. CDR3 in DNA: TGTGCCAGCAGTTCCGGGACAGCTAGCACAGATACGCAGTATTTT.

About this clone itself: Other DNA variants within this sample encode the same CDR3. The V call is TRBV5-1, the J call TRBJ2-7; tentatively, D is TRBD1 (6 bases). With 4 bases removed from V and 0 bases from J, the gap between germline ends came to 8 bases. Germline V gene data show CDR1 as SGHRS and CDR2 as YFSETQ. The CDR3 is 13 amino acids. The CDR3 coding sequence is TGCGCCAGCAGCCCAGGGGACTCCTACGAGCAGTACTTC. Residues: CASSPGDSYEQYF.